This T cell receptor beta chain was retrieved from a study of blood T cell repertoires in COVID-19. Study details: Samples taken during acute and convalescent COVID-19 were collected in the United States, Italy and Spain.

V lost 7 bases and J lost 1, with 17 bases in between. Germline V lookup: CDR1 SGDLS, CDR2 YYNGEE. The CDR3 contains 15 residues. Sequencing used immunoSEQ multiplex PCR; TCRdb keeps in-frame clones, though not all of them. The sample records around 320,000 clones, 90% being singletons. The genes are TRBV9 and TRBJ1-2, with D perhaps matching TRBD1 (6 bases). Sample: PBMCs or T cells enriched from blood (not recorded which). The receptor's source is a woman younger than 45 who had been exposed to COVID-19. CDR3 protein: CASGGGNRDNYGYTF. The CDR3 DNA is TGTGCCAGCGGCGGAGGGAACAGGGATAACTATGGCTACACCTTC. The full variable domain, in which reference TRBV9 and TRBJ1-2 provide the parts outside the CDR3, is DSGVTQTPKHLITATGQRVTLRCSPRSGDLSVYWYQQSLDQGLQFLIQYYNGEERAKGNILERFSAQQFPDLHSELNLSSLELGDSALYFCASGGGNRDNYGYTFGSGTRLTVV.